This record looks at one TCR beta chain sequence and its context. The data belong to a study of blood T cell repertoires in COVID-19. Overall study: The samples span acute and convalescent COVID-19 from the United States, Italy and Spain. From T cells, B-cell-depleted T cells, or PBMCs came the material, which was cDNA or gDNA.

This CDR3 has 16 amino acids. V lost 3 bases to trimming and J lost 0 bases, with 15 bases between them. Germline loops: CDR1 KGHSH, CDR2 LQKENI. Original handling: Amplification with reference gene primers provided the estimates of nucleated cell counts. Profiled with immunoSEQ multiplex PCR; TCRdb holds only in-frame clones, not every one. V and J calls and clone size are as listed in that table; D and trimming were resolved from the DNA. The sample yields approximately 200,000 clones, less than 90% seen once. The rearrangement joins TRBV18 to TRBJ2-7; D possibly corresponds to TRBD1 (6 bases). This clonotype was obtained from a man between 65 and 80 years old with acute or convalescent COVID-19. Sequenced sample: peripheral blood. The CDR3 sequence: CASSPAVNRVSYEQYF. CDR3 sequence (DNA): TGTGCCAGCTCACCGGCCGTCAACAGGGTCTCCTACGAGCAGTACTTC.